The 7 T cell receptor beta chains below all came from one sample that was sequenced in a study of shared clonotypes between healthy human individuals (dated by TCRdb to the early 2020s). The library was obtained by the immunoSEQ multiplex PCR assay. TCRdb holds this immuneACCESS table with in-frame rearrangements only. Some clones are missing; in checked studies, unresolved V genes explain under half, and the rest has no known cause. For this sample there are about 2.3 million clones; approximately 90% appear just once. Together, the top ten hold approximately 0.39% of the sample. Sequenced sample: naive CD4+ T cells from PBMCs. The intended sense of this specimen's cell subset or site label: CD45RA+ positively selected. Receptors were obtained from a man aged 18-30 years in good health. Some clones in this sample may be carry-over from other donors' samples.

The chain is built from TRBV5-5 and TRBJ1-1, with D unresolved. There are 15 residues in the CDR3. CDR1 and CDR2 from the germline V gene are SGHKS and YYEKEE (reference sequence). V was pared by 3 bases and J by 1 base, with 13 bases between. CDR3 protein: CASSSLVRGNTEAFF. Here the CDR3 DNA reads TGTGCCAGCAGCTCCCTGGTCCGCGGGAACACTGAAGCTTTCTTT.

The chain links TRBV7-9 to TRBJ2-1; a possible D gene is TRBD2 (6 bases). CDR3 size: 14 residues. V gave up 4 bases and J gave up 3 bases, with 10 bases separating them. CDR1 is SEHNR, CDR2 FQNEAQ, per germline (reference sequence). The CDR3 nucleotides read TGTGCCAGCAGCTGGGCGGGAAGCTACAATGAGCAGTTCTTC. Translation: CASSWAGSYNEQFF.

The chain is built from TRBV6-5 and TRBJ2-1; D possibly matches TRBD1 or TRBD2 (5 bases each). From germline, CDR1 is MNHEY and CDR2 SVGAGI. This CDR3 is built from 14 residues. V lost 6 bases and J 6 bases, leaving 15 bases between the germline ends. The CDR3 here is CASSPPVGPNEQFF. DNA for the CDR3: TGTGCCAGCAGCCCTCCCGTGGGACCCAATGAGCAGTTCTTC.

The V gene is TRBV5-1, the J gene TRBJ2-6; possible D gene TRBD1, 5 bases. V gave up 2 bases and J gave up 2 bases, with 17 bases separating them. The CDR3 is 18 amino acids. CDR1 and CDR2 (germline): SGHRS, YFSETQ. The chain's CDR3 is CASSLRGNLPPGANVLTF. DNA for the CDR3: TGCGCCAGCAGCTTAAGGGGTAACCTCCCCCCTGGGGCCAACGTCCTGACTTTC.

This clone was seen a few times. The CDR3 nucleotides read TGTGCCAGCAGCCAGCCGGGCTATGGCTACACCTTC. Residues: CASSQPGYGYTF. The genes are TRBV6-5 and TRBJ1-2; no clear D. This CDR3 contains 12 residues. Looked up from germline, CDR1 is MNHEY and CDR2 is SVGAGI. Trimming cost V 6 bases and J 4 bases, with 9 bases left between them.

This chain links TRBV5-1 with TRBJ2-7; 12 bases fit TRBD2. Losses at the gene ends were 2 bases for V and 3 bases for J; bases not matched to a gene: 3. The germline V gene has CDR1 SGHRS and CDR2 YFSETQ. CDR3 length: 15 residues. Here the CDR3 DNA reads TGCGCCAGCAGCTTCAGGACTAGCGGGATCTACGAGCAGTACTTC. It translates to CASSFRTSGIYEQYF. The full variable domain, its missing parts supplied by reference TRBV5-1 and TRBJ2-7, is KAGVTQTPRYLIKTRGQQVTLSCSPISGHRSVSWYQQTPGQGLQFLFEYFSETQRNKGNFPGRFSGRQFSNSRSEMNVSTLELGDSALYLCASSFRTSGIYEQYFGPGTRLTVT.

This clone has only a few counts. The rearrangement uses TRBV9 and TRBJ1-1; D is undetermined. Germline lookup yields CDR1 SGDLS and CDR2 YYNGEE. The CDR3 loop spans 14 amino acids. The V gene lost 4 bases and the J gene lost 1 base, with 11 bases spanning the gap. The CDR3 DNA reads as TGTGCCAGCAGCCTCACGGTGGCGAACACTGAAGCTTTCTTT. As protein: CASSLTVANTEAFF.